This T cell receptor (beta chain) was identified in a study of radiation and T cells in renal cell carcinoma. Background on the study: Nephrectomy followed 15 Gy stereotactic body radiation by 4 weeks.

Points on this clone: No antigen is known for it.

The repertoire was sequenced with immunoSEQ multiplex PCR; TCRdb's copy has only in-frame clones and lacks some. The sample lists approximately 45,000 clones; 83% were seen once. Study findings and constraints: Pretreatment tumor biopsies were lacking, so baseline clonotypes are unknown. From baseline, blood top tumor clonotypes peaked at 2 weeks post-radiation.

Time point specified: baseline pretreatment blood. Treatment defined: 15 Gy SBRT to primary tumor, nephrectomy 4 weeks later. The tumor was a clear cell renal cell carcinoma. This clonotype originated in a woman in her 70s with renal cell carcinoma. Sequences were derived from blood, sampled from a patient whose treatment included radiotherapy and nephrectomy.

The CDR3 spells CAISFYRDSYEQYF. The CDR3 DNA sequence: TGTGCCATCAGTTTCTACAGGGACTCCTACGAGCAGTACTTC. This chain links TRBV10-3 with TRBJ2-7; D might be TRBD1 (6 bases). The V and J ends lost 5 bases and 0 bases respectively, with 11 bases between them. Germline CDR1 and CDR2: ENHRY and SYGVKD. The CDR3 loop spans 14 amino acids.